This TCR beta chain was found in a study of blood T cell repertoires in COVID-19. On the study more broadly: Spain, Italy and the United States supplied samples that represented acute and convalescent COVID-19. PBMCs, B-cell-depleted T cells, or T cells provided the cDNA or gDNA that made up the material.

The CDR3 runs to 16 residues. Germline assignment: CDR1 SNHLY and CDR2 FYNNEI. The V gene end was trimmed by 5 bases and the J gene end by 2 bases; junction bases not matched to a gene: 8. This clone was observed a few times. Per the study methods: Amplification of reference gene primers was used by the study to estimate nucleated cell counts. Only in-frame clones appear in the TCRdb table, and some are missing; sequencing was by immunoSEQ multiplex PCR. V and J calls and clone size follow that table, whereas D and trimming were derived from the DNA. The sample has 250,000 or so clones; roughly 86% are singletons.

Sequencing was done on a sample of peripheral blood. The chain couples TRBV2 to TRBJ2-5; 10 nucleotides match TRBD1. The sequence was collected from a woman in her thirties with acute or convalescent COVID-19. Here the CDR3 DNA reads TGTGCCAGCAGTAACACCGGGACAGGGGTACAAGAGACCCAGTACTTC. Protein product: CASSNTGTGVQETQYF.